The next 29 T cell receptor beta chains were all read from a single sample in a study of CD8+ T cells in alopecia areata (dated by TCRdb to the late 2010s). The intended sense of this specimen's time point label: roughly 24 weeks on oral tofacitinib. Read against the paper, the sample's treatment or condition label means: oral pan-JAK inhibitor, 5-10 mg twice daily. Library creation used the immunoSEQ multiplex PCR assay. RNA was extracted from all samples and reverse transcribed into cDNA, which served as template for TCR sequencing. TCRdb took this table from immuneACCESS and kept in-frame rearrangements with V and J called. Such tables lack part of the clones; where checked against another copy, unresolved V genes explain under half of the gap, and the rest is unexplained. The sample has roughly 110,000 clones on record, roughly 55% of them singletons. The top ten clonotypes cover 10% to 15% of the sample.

Specimen: CD8+ T cells sorted from blood, collected at week 24, from a patient treated with tofacitinib. The receptors come from a human donor with alopecia areata.

V usage is TRBV4-1 and J usage is TRBJ2-4; D gene ambiguous. Germline V gene lookup returns CDR1 MGHRA and CDR2 YSYEKL. V dropped 1 base and J dropped 2 bases, with 12 bases sitting between them. This CDR3 spans 16 amino acids. CDR3 nucleotides: TGCGCCAGCAGCCAAGTCCTAGACGCGCCCAAAAACATTCAGTACTTC. Its translation: CASSQVLDAPKNIQYF.

This clone occurred once. V usage is TRBV2 and J usage is TRBJ2-1, with D possibly called TRBD1 or TRBD2 (5 bases each). Trimming pared 1 base from V and 6 bases from J, leaving 10 bases between. This CDR3 has 14 residues. Per germline, CDR1 SNHLY and CDR2 FYNNEI. This CDR3 is CASSEGAGSNEQFF. CDR3 sequence (DNA): TGTGCCAGCAGTGAAGGCGCAGGGAGCAATGAGCAGTTCTTC.

This chain uses TRBV7-8 with TRBJ2-1; 11 bases match TRBD2. The CDR3 extends over 18 amino acids. Looked up from germline, CDR1 is SGHVS and CDR2 is FQNEAQ. After removal of 1 base from V and 5 bases from J, the junction contained 10 bases not matched to a gene. CDR3 amino acids: CASSLGVAGGLIDNEQFF. The CDR3 bases are TGTGCCAGCAGCTTAGGAGTAGCGGGGGGGCTGATCGACAATGAGCAGTTCTTC.

This chain connects TRBV6-6 to TRBJ2-4; 8 positions agree with TRBD2. CDR3 length: 14 residues. The germline V gene has CDR1 MNHNY and CDR2 SVGAGI (reference sequence). V shed 5 bases, J shed 5 bases, and the junction held 5 bases outside the gene matches. DNA for the CDR3: TGTGCCAGCAGTCCAAGCGGGGGTCAAAACATTCAGTACTTC. Amino acid sequence: CASSPSGGQNIQYF.

The chain joins TRBV29-1 to TRBJ2-3, with D tentatively TRBD1 (5 bases). The germline CDR1 and CDR2 sequences are SQVTM and ANQGSEA. There are 18 residues in the CDR3. Trimming took off 0 bases at V and 0 bases at J, with 19 bases between the two ends. This CDR3 is CSVEDPERTPSSTDTQYF. CDR3 nucleotide sequence: TGCAGCGTTGAAGACCCGGAGAGGACACCTTCTAGCACAGATACGCAGTATTTT.

The chain employs TRBV23-1 and TRBJ2-3; no clear D. TRBV23-1 is recorded as an ORF, its role being uncertain. Trimming stripped 8 bases from V and 1 base from J, with 10 bases between. This CDR3 spans 13 amino acids. The CDR3 region is CASGKLGTDTQYF. DNA for the CDR3: TGCGCCAGCGGTAAGCTTGGCACAGATACGCAGTATTTT.

This clone was picked up one time. V usage is TRBV20-1 and J usage is TRBJ1-2; no firm D call. The length of the CDR3 is 11 residues. Trimming stripped 6 bases from V and 3 bases from J, with 8 bases between. Germline values: CDR1 DFQATT, CDR2 SNEGSKA (reference sequence). In DNA, the CDR3 is TGCAGTGCGTATTCTGACTATGGCTACACCTTC. As protein: CSAYSDYGYTF.

This chain connects TRBV6-1 to TRBJ1-6; maybe TRBD1 (5 bases). V was clipped by 3 bases and J by 2 bases, with 11 bases between them. The CDR3 spans 16 residues. Germline loops: CDR1 MNHNS, CDR2 SASEGT. The CDR3 here is CASSERQITYNSPLHF. The CDR3, as DNA: TGTGCCAGCAGTGAGAGACAGATAACCTATAATTCACCCCTCCACTTT.

The chain recombines TRBV11-2 with TRBJ2-5; 7 nucleotides match TRBD1. Per the germline V gene, CDR1 is SGHAT and CDR2 is FQNNGV. Trimming at V came to 1 base and at J to 5 bases, leaving 10 bases not matched to a gene. The CDR3 runs 16 residues. CDR3 coding DNA: TGTGCCAGCAGCTTAGCCCTTGACAGGGTTATGGAGACCCAGTACTTC. Protein: CASSLALDRVMETQYF.

This clone was counted only a few times. V gene TRBV15 combines with J gene TRBJ2-7, with TRBD1 matching 9 bases. V was clipped by 1 base and J by 6 bases; unmatched bases: 7. The CDR3 totals 15 residues. CDR1 is LNHNV and CDR2 is YYDKDF in the germline V gene (reference sequence). The CDR3 DNA follows: TGTGCCACCAGCAGAGGTCGGACAGGGGTACTCGAGCAGTACTTC. It is translated as CATSRGRTGVLEQYF. Supplemented by reference TRBV15 and TRBJ2-7, the full variable domain reads DAMVIQNPRYQVTQFGKPVTLSCSQTLNHNVMYWYQQKSSQAPKLLFHYYDKDFNNEADTPDNFQSRRPNTSFCFLDIRSPGLGDTAMYLCATSRGRTGVLEQYFGPGTRLTVT.

The V call is TRBV13, the J call TRBJ2-2, with TRBD1 identical over 11 bases. The CDR3 consists of 16 residues. The germline V gene encodes CDR1 PRHDT and CDR2 FYEKMQ (reference sequence). Losses at the gene ends were 0 bases for V and 5 bases for J; bases not matched to a gene: 2. The CDR3 sequence: CASSLGDRGLTGELFF. In nucleotides, the CDR3 is TGTGCCAGCAGCTTAGGGGACAGGGGGCTTACCGGGGAGCTGTTTTTT.

This clone came up a few times. The gene calls are TRBV27 and TRBJ2-7; the D gene could be TRBD1 or TRBD2 (6 bases each). Trimming took off 10 bases at V and 7 bases at J, with 17 bases between the two ends. The CDR3 is made up of 12 amino acids. The germline gives CDR1 MNHEY, CDR2 SMNVEV (reference sequence). The CDR3 nucleotides are TGTGCCACTTCCTGGGGGGCAGGAGAGCAGTACTTC. Its protein is CATSWGAGEQYF.

The chain employs TRBV30 and TRBJ1-2, with D maybe TRBD1 (5 bases). The CDR3 loop spans 13 amino acids. V gave up 1 base and J gave up 4 bases, with 10 bases separating them. CDR1 and CDR2 from the germline V gene are GTSNPN and SVGIG (reference sequence). DNA of the CDR3: TGTGCCTGGAGTGAGGGGAGCGCCTATGGCTACACCTTC. Amino acid sequence: CAWSEGSAYGYTF.

This chain uses TRBV27 with TRBJ1-1, with D possibly TRBD1 on 6 matching bases. Trimming took off 4 bases at V and 4 bases at J, with 13 bases between the two ends. The CDR3 is 14 amino acids. CDR1 and CDR2 from the germline V gene are MNHEY and SMNVEV (reference sequence). In DNA form, the CDR3 reads TGTGCCAGCAGTTGGGGAACAGGGCCCACTGAAGCTTTCTTT. It specifies CASSWGTGPTEAFF.

This clone was recorded a few times. V is TRBV7-8 and J is TRBJ2-7; D perhaps matches TRBD2 (6 bases). The CDR3 is 15 residues long. The germline gives CDR1 SGHVS, CDR2 FQNEAQ. Trimming removed 5 bases at V and 6 bases at J, with 20 bases between. The CDR3 region has the DNA TGTGCCAGCAGCCACCGACTAGGGGACCTCTCCGAGCAGTACTTC. Residues: CASSHRLGDLSEQYF.

This clone occurred a few times. The chain carries TRBV27 and TRBJ1-1, with a possible D match to TRBD1 (6 bases). The CDR3 is 16 amino acids. CDR1 and CDR2 from the germline V gene are MNHEY and SMNVEV (reference sequence). V lost 6 bases and J lost 0, with 17 bases in between. The CDR3 here is CASSPSGGEVNTEAFF. The DNA of the CDR3 is TGTGCCAGCAGCCCCTCGGGGGGCGAGGTGAACACTGAAGCTTTCTTT.

The J gene is TRBJ2-3, the V gene TRBV30; no clear D. The V gene lost 0 bases and the J gene lost 4 bases, with 8 bases spanning the gap. This CDR3 region has 13 residues. The V gene's germline CDR1 is GTSNPN and CDR2 SVGIG (reference sequence). In DNA form, the CDR3 reads TGTGCCTGGAGTGTAGTGGCGTCAGATACGCAGTATTTT. Its translation: CAWSVVASDTQYF.

V and J are TRBV7-3 and TRBJ2-5; D call uncertain. CDR1 and CDR2 (germline): SGHTA, FQGTGA. Trimming stripped 0 bases from V and 1 base from J, with 9 bases between. The CDR3 extends over 15 amino acids. For the CDR3, the DNA is TGTGCCAGCAGCTTAACGGCCGTGATCCAAGAGACCCAGTACTTC. Translation: CASSLTAVIQETQYF.

This chain joins TRBV6-4 and TRBJ2-5; TRBD2 aligns across 11 bases. The CDR3 has 15 amino acids. Trimming removed 6 bases from V and 2 bases from J; junction bases left unmatched: 5. Germline CDR1 MRHNA, CDR2 SNTAGT. CDR3 amino acids: CASSEVAGGQETQYF. In nucleotides, the CDR3 is TGTGCCAGCAGCGAAGTAGCGGGGGGGCAAGAGACCCAGTACTTC.

V usage is TRBV6-5 and J usage is TRBJ1-2; 7 nucleotides align to TRBD1. V shed 1 base, J shed 8 bases, and the junction held 13 bases outside the gene matches. Germline assignment: CDR1 MNHEY and CDR2 SVGAGI. The CDR3 runs 16 residues. CDR3 loop: CASSYLLGTDNGGYTF. The CDR3 region has the DNA TGTGCCAGCAGTTACTTACTAGGGACAGACAACGGAGGCTACACCTTC.

The chain joins TRBV2 to TRBJ2-1; tentative D call: TRBD2 (6 bases). Germline V gene data show CDR1 as SNHLY and CDR2 as FYNNEI. The germline V and J ends were trimmed by 3 bases and 4 bases, with 13 bases remaining between them. The CDR3 loop spans 15 amino acids. The DNA of the CDR3 is TGTGCCAGCAGTGAGCCTAGCGCGGGTTACAATGAGCAGTTCTTC. Encoded protein: CASSEPSAGYNEQFF.

The CDR3 here is CASSQAFGSGAFF. DNA of the CDR3: TGCGCCAGCAGCCAAGCGTTCGGCTCGGGAGCTTTCTTT. This chain uses TRBV4-3 with TRBJ1-1; unclear D gene. Germline V lookup: CDR1 LGHNA, CDR2 YSLEER. V dropped 1 base and J dropped 10 bases, with 13 bases sitting between them. The CDR3 is 13 residues long.

V is TRBV7-8 and J is TRBJ2-7; 7 bases line up with TRBD1. The CDR3 has 14 residues. Per the germline V gene, CDR1 is SGHVS and CDR2 is FQNEAQ. V shed 7 bases and J 0 bases; nucleotides not matched to a gene: 6. The CDR3 coding sequence is TGTGCCAGCACATGGACAGGCAGCTCCTACGAGCAGTACTTC. It is translated as CASTWTGSSYEQYF.

This chain joins TRBV6-5 and TRBJ1-4, with 8 positions matching TRBD1. Germline V gives CDR1 MNHEY, CDR2 SVGAGI. The CDR3 has 15 residues. Trimming cost V 6 bases and J 8 bases; bases outside gene matches: 11. The CDR3 loop is CASRQRQGIKEKLFF. CDR3 DNA sequence: TGTGCCAGCAGACAGAGACAGGGGATAAAGGAAAAACTGTTTTTT.

J is TRBJ2-5 and V is TRBV5-6; 15 bases align to TRBD2. The V segment lost 0 bases and the J segment 5 bases; nucleotides outside the gene matches: 2. The CDR3 length is 16 residues. Germline lookup yields CDR1 SGHDT and CDR2 YYEEEE. The CDR3 nucleotides read TGTGCCAGCAGCTTGGTGGGACTAGCGGGGGGCGAGACCCAGTACTTC. Its translation: CASSLVGLAGGETQYF.

The rearrangement links TRBV15 to TRBJ2-1; D might be TRBD1 (6 bases). CDR1 and CDR2 (germline): LNHNV, YYDKDF (reference sequence). The V and J ends lost 3 bases and 10 bases respectively, with 13 bases between them. The CDR3 extends over 13 amino acids. This chain's CDR3 is CATSRDAGEEQFF. The CDR3 DNA follows: TGTGCCACCAGCAGGGATGCAGGGGAAGAGCAGTTCTTC.

This clone was seen a few times. The genes are TRBV4-1 and TRBJ2-7, with D tentatively TRBD1 (6 bases). V was pared by 5 bases and J by 2 bases, with 7 bases between. The germline CDR1 and CDR2 sequences are MGHRA and YSYEKL. The CDR3 is made up of 12 amino acids. The CDR3 region has the DNA TGCGCCAGCAGCGGGGGCCCCTACGAGCAGTACTTC. As protein: CASSGGPYEQYF.

This clone was recorded once. Other nucleotide sequences in the sample specify the same CDR3. The chain employs TRBV11-2 and TRBJ2-3, with D uncertain. This CDR3 has 11 amino acids. Trimming pared 5 bases from V and 1 base from J, leaving 1 base between. Per the germline V gene, CDR1 is SGHAT and CDR2 is FQNNGV. The CDR3 DNA reads TGTGCCAGCAGCCGCACAGATACGCAGTATTTT. It yields the protein CASSRTDTQYF.

The chain combines TRBV5-6 with TRBJ2-1; TRBD2 matches 7 bases. The CDR3 is 14 amino acids. With 3 bases clipped from V and 6 bases from J, the junction kept 6 bases outside the gene matches. From germline, CDR1 is SGHDT and CDR2 YYEEEE. The CDR3 DNA follows: TGTGCCAGCAGCTATTGGGACTACCCCAATGAGCAGTTCTTC. It yields the protein CASSYWDYPNEQFF.